The present T cell receptor beta chain was sequenced within a study of blood T cell repertoires in COVID-19. At the level of the study: Collection of acute and convalescent COVID-19 samples took place in the United States, Italy and Spain. T cells, B-cell-depleted T cells, or PBMCs provided the cDNA or gDNA that served as material.

Here immunoSEQ multiplex PCR was the method, and the copy in TCRdb shows in-frame clones only, minus some. The sample records over 300,000 clones, about 90% being singletons. The junction had 8 bases not matched to a gene; V was cut back by 5 bases and J by 0 bases. The CDR3 consists of 17 residues. Germline CDR1 is MNHEY and CDR2 is SMNVEV (reference sequence). The rearrangement joins TRBV27 to TRBJ2-1; 9 bases fit TRBD1. The sample was PBMCs or T cells enriched from blood (not recorded which). The source of this sequence is a woman aged 30 to 39 who had recovered from COVID-19. CDR3 sequence: CASSRPGQGSSYNEQFF. CDR3 nucleotides: TGTGCCAGCAGTCGACCGGGACAGGGAAGCTCCTACAATGAGCAGTTCTTC.